Sequencing of this T cell receptor (beta chain) was carried out in a study of T cell repertoires in aging, cancer and after chemotherapy. Study results and limitations: Untreated cancer patients had significantly lower blood TCR diversity than age-matched healthy donors. No conclusions about immunological memory after chemotherapy can be drawn from the repertoire data.

Peripheral blood genomic DNA, not sorted cells or RNA, was the template. CDR1 is MNHEY and CDR2 is SVGAGI in the germline V gene. V was pared by 0 bases and J by 0 bases, with 2 bases of the junction left unmatched. This CDR3 has 17 residues. Rearranged V-D-J TRB sequences were amplified with a mixed TRB-A/B primer pool. TCRdb analysed the multiplex PCR reads with MiXCR anew, one entry per CDR3 protein. The table shows 7,000 to 9,500 distinct CDR3 sequences, with under 25% occurring only once. By share of the sample, this clonotype is medium-sized. What it binds is unknown. The sequenced material came from blood. The V call is TRBV6-5, the J call TRBJ1-2; TRBD1 matches 12 bases. The TCR was taken from a human donor with a blood cancer. The donor label of this sample is uncertain. The CDR3 DNA is TGTGCCAGCAGTTACTCGGGACAGGGGGCAACTAACTATGGCTACACCTTC. Its protein product is CASSYSGQGATNYGYTF.